This entry features one TCR beta chain sequence. This entry belongs to a study of blood T cell repertoires in COVID-19. Study-level background: There were acute and convalescent COVID-19 samples, and they came from the United States, Italy and Spain. PBMCs, B-cell-depleted T cells, or T cells provided the cDNA or gDNA that made up the material.

Study processing details: Counts of nucleated cells, estimated from reference gene primer amplification, were obtained. The repertoire was sequenced with immunoSEQ multiplex PCR; TCRdb's copy has only in-frame clones and lacks some. D and trimming come from the DNA, and the V and J calls and clone size come from that table. The sample yields 390,000 or so clones, about nine tenths seen once. Sequencing was carried out using peripheral blood. The TCR comes from a woman aged 25-40 years with active or convalescent COVID-19.

The CDR3 nucleotides are TGTGCCAGTAGTATCGAGGGACAGGGGGCGAAGAACACTGAAGCTTTCTTT. Translation gives CASSIEGQGAKNTEAFF. The gene calls are TRBV19 and TRBJ1-1, with TRBD1 matching over 12 bases. The junction had 6 bases not matched to a gene; V was cut back by 3 bases and J by 1 base. Germline V gives CDR1 LNHDA, CDR2 SQIVND (reference sequence). This CDR3 has 17 amino acids.